These 18 T cell receptor beta chains share one sample of origin, sequenced in a study of T cells in Graves' hyperthyroidism and ophthalmopathy. Using RNA transcripts as the source, TCR beta CDR3 regions were amplified. Carried out on the TCR CDR3, a first-round RT-PCR used the HTBI primer set. TCRdb reprocessed the multiplex PCR reads with MiXCR, giving one entry per CDR3 protein. This table holds about 560,000 distinct CDR3 sequences, 15% to 20% found once. Material for sequencing was blood. These receptors originate from a woman aged 18-29 years with Graves' hyperthyroidism.

There are many counts of this clonotype. J is TRBJ2-3 and V is TRBV27; 11 bases are a match to TRBD1. Germline trimming cut 5 bases from V and 3 bases from J; bases unmatched to any gene: 13. Germline V gene sequence: CDR1 MNHEY, CDR2 SMNVEV (reference sequence). The CDR3 sequence is 18 residues long. The CDR3 sequence is CASSINPRTGGNTDTQYF. As DNA, the CDR3 is TGTGCCAGCAGTATAAACCCTCGGACAGGGGGCAATACAGATACGCAGTATTTT.

This clonotype was seen a handful of times. The genes are TRBV5-1 and TRBJ1-1; D perhaps matches TRBD1 (6 bases). Germline values: CDR1 SGHRS, CDR2 YFSETQ. CDR3 size: 15 residues. Trimming pared 4 bases from V and 6 bases from J, leaving 19 bases between. The DNA of the CDR3 is TGCGCCAGCAGCACCTTACAGGGAAGGGGCGCTGAAGCTTTCTTT. Protein product: CASSTLQGRGAEAFF.

This clonotype came up many times. V usage is TRBV20-1 and J usage is TRBJ2-3; D may be TRBD1 (7 bases). The germline gives CDR1 DFQATT, CDR2 SNEGSKA (reference sequence). V dropped 7 bases and J dropped 2 bases, with 19 bases sitting between them. This CDR3 is 15 amino acids long. CDR3 sequence reads: CSVKGAGGDTDTQYF. CDR3 DNA: TGCAGTGTTAAGGGGGCTGGCGGGGACACAGATACGCAGTATTTT.

This clonotype was counted between two and nine times. The chain recombines TRBV11-2 with TRBJ2-2; D is uncertain. This CDR3 comprises 14 residues. The V gene's germline CDR1 is SGHAT and CDR2 FQNNGV. V lost 5 bases and J lost 13, with 20 bases in between. The CDR3 DNA sequence: TGTGCCAGCAGCCGGCCTACACAGTCGGGTGGGCTGTTTTTT. It translates to CASSRPTQSGGLFF.

This clonotype was observed many times. This chain connects TRBV11-2 to TRBJ2-7; 7 bases map to TRBD1. Per the germline V gene, CDR1 is SGHAT and CDR2 is FQNNGV. The CDR3 is 15 residues long. Trimming removed 1 base from V and 5 bases from J; junction bases left unmatched: 8. The CDR3 DNA is TGTGCCAGCAGCTTAGGGGCAGGGGGAACGGACGAGCAGTACTTC. Its protein is CASSLGAGGTDEQYF.

This rearrangement joins TRBV2 to TRBJ1-5; 9 positions agree with TRBD1. The CDR3 has 18 residues. The germline CDR1 and CDR2 sequences are SNHLY and FYNNEI. The trim removed 6 bases at V and 4 bases at J, leaving 16 bases unmatched. The CDR3 DNA follows: TGTGCCAGCAGAAGACGGGACAGGGCGGGTTTTAAGAATCAGCCCCAGCATTTT. Translating gives CASRRRDRAGFKNQPQHF.

This clonotype has ten or more counts. J is TRBJ2-3 and V is TRBV10-3; D may correspond to TRBD1 or TRBD2 (5 bases each). Germline lookup yields CDR1 ENHRY and CDR2 SYGVKD. This CDR3 contains 13 residues. Trimming stripped 6 bases from V and 0 bases from J, with 7 bases between. The DNA for the CDR3 is TGTGCCATCAGAGAGGGGAGCACAGATACGCAGTATTTT. Protein: CAIREGSTDTQYF.

The sample holds many counts of this clonotype. This chain links TRBV7-9 with TRBJ1-1; TRBD1 matches at 7 bases. The V and J ends lost 5 bases and 2 bases, in that order; junction bases with no gene match: 8. Germline loops: CDR1 SEHNR, CDR2 FQNEAQ (reference sequence). The CDR3 loop spans 15 amino acids. CDR3 sequence (DNA): TGTGCCAGCAGCCTTTCTAGACAGGGAAACACTGAAGCTTTCTTT. Its translation: CASSLSRQGNTEAFF.

The table lists this clonotype with a few counts. The CDR3 ends on some other residue instead of the conserved phenylalanine or tryptophan, so this is likely a read error. The chain joins TRBV7-3 to TRBJ2-5; unclear D gene. Germline loops: CDR1 SGHTA, CDR2 FQGTGA. There are 13 residues in the CDR3. V shed 6 bases and J shed 2 bases, with 10 bases lying between them. CDR3 residues: CASSSERQETQYV. In DNA, the CDR3 is TGTGCCAGCAGTAGTGAGAGACAAGAGACCCAGTACGTC.

V gene TRBV28 combines with J gene TRBJ2-4, with 8 bases aligning to TRBD1. Germline V lookup: CDR1 MDHEN, CDR2 SYDVKM. The CDR3 consists of 15 residues. V was pared by 5 bases and J by 6 bases, with 9 bases of the junction left unmatched. Written as DNA, the CDR3 is TGTGCCAGCAGTACCCCGACAGGGGTCGGAAACATTCAGTACTTC. Translated, it gives CASSTPTGVGNIQYF.

V and J are TRBV5-4 and TRBJ2-7; 9 nucleotides agree with TRBD1. Germline loops: CDR1 SGHNT, CDR2 YYREEE (reference sequence). V shed 2 bases, J shed 4 bases, and the junction held 7 bases outside the gene matches. The CDR3 extends over 15 amino acids. CDR3 in DNA: TGTGCCAGCAGCTTTAAGGACAGGGGAATATACGAGCAGTACTTC. Amino acids: CASSFKDRGIYEQYF.

CDR3 sequence reads: CATSKTTQETQYF. CDR3 coding DNA: TGTGCCACCAGTAAGACTACTCAAGAGACCCAGTACTTC. This rearrangement joins TRBV24-1 to TRBJ2-5, with D perhaps TRBD2 (5 bases). The V end lost 6 bases, the J end lost 2 bases, and 9 bases lay between the germline ends. The germline V gene has CDR1 KGHDR and CDR2 SFDVKD. This CDR3 comprises 13 residues.

This clonotype was observed at least ten times. This chain uses TRBV27 with TRBJ1-1; weak D call: TRBD1 (5 bases). Germline assignment: CDR1 MNHEY and CDR2 SMNVEV (reference sequence). The V and J ends lost 6 bases and 7 bases respectively, with 15 bases between them. The CDR3 is made up of 13 amino acids. Written as DNA, the CDR3 is TGTGCCAGCAGGAGAACCTGGGACCGTGAAGCTTTCTTT. As protein: CASRRTWDREAFF.

This clonotype has a handful of counts. The chain uses TRBV29-1 and TRBJ2-7, with TRBD1 matching over 8 bases. CDR1 and CDR2 (germline): SQVTM, ANQGSEA. This CDR3 region has 14 residues. With 6 bases clipped from V and 4 bases from J, the junction kept 11 bases outside the gene matches. The CDR3 is CSVKGLRTGYEQYF. CDR3 nucleotide sequence: TGCAGCGTAAAGGGACTCCGGACAGGGTACGAGCAGTACTTC.

This clonotype was detected ten times or more. This chain links TRBV11-2 with TRBJ2-3; D not resolved. The CDR3 covers 15 residues. Trimming pared 5 bases from V and 1 base from J, leaving 13 bases between. CDR1 and CDR2 (germline): SGHAT, FQNNGV. CDR3 region: CASSPQSRGTDTQYF. CDR3 bases: TGTGCCAGCAGCCCCCAGTCCCGGGGCACAGATACGCAGTATTTT.

The table lists this clonotype with many counts. The chain combines TRBV6-1 with TRBJ2-3; 9 nucleotides line up with TRBD2. Germline-derived CDR1 and CDR2 are MNHNS and SASEGT. With V trimmed by 2 bases and J by 0 bases, 9 bases remained unmatched. The CDR3 is made up of 18 amino acids. CDR3 DNA sequence: TGTGCCAGCAGTGAATTACGCGGGGGGGTCACTAGCACAGATACGCAGTATTTT. Its protein is CASSELRGGVTSTDTQYF.

The V call is TRBV10-3, the J call TRBJ1-1; perhaps TRBD1 as D (5 bases). V lost 2 bases and J lost 0, with 10 bases in between. CDR3 length: 15 residues. Germline CDR1 reads ENHRY; CDR2 reads SYGVKD. As DNA, the CDR3 is TGTGCCATCAGTGAGGGGGGGGGGATGAACACTGAAGCTTTCTTT. This sequence encodes CAISEGGGMNTEAFF.

This clonotype was seen repeatedly, ten times or more. The rearrangement uses TRBV20-1 and TRBJ2-3, with 14 nucleotides matching TRBD2. CDR3 length: 17 amino acids. Germline V lookup: CDR1 DFQATT, CDR2 SNEGSKA (reference sequence). With V trimmed by 7 bases and J by 5 bases, 14 bases remained unmatched. The CDR3 is CSDPGLAGVRGKDTQYF. CDR3 nucleotide sequence: TGCAGTGACCCGGGACTAGCGGGAGTACGGGGTAAAGATACGCAGTATTTT.